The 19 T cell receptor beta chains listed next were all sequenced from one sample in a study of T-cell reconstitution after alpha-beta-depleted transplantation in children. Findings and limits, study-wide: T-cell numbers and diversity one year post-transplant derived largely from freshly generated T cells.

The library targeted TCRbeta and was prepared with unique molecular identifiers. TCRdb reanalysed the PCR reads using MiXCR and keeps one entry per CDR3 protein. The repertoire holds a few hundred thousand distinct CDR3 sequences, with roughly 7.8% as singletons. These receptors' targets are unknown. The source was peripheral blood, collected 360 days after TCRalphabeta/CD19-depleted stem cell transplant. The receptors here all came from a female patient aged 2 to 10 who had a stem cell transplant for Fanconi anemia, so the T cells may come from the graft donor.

CDR3 in DNA: TGTGCCAGCAGCTCCGGACAGGGGGGTTATTACGAGCAGTACTTC. Translated, it gives CASSSGQGGYYEQYF. J is TRBJ2-7 and V is TRBV5-6; 10 positions match TRBD1. The J segment lost 4 bases and the V segment lost 3 bases, leaving 7 bases of the junction unmatched. The CDR3 totals 15 residues. Germline V gene lookup returns CDR1 SGHDT and CDR2 YYEEEE.

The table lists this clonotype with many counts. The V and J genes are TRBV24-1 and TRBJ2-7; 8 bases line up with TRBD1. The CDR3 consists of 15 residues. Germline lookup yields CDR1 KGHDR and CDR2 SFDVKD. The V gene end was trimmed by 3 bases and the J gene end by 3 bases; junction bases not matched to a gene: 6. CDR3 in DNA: TGTGCCACCAGTGATGGGGCAGGGGGCCGCTACGAGCAGTACTTC. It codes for CATSDGAGGRYEQYF.

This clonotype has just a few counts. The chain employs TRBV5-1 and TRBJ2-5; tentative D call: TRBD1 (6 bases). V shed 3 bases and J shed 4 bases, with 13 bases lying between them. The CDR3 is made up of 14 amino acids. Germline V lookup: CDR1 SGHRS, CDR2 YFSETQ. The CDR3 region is CASSSQGTGETQYF. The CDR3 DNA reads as TGCGCCAGCAGCTCTCAGGGGACGGGAGAGACCCAGTACTTC.

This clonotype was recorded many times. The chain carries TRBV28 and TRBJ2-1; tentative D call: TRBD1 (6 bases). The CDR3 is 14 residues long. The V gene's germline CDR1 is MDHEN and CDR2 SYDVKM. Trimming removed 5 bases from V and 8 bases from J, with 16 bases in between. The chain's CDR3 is CASSPGTKLDEQFF. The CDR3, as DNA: TGTGCCAGCAGTCCCGGGACAAAACTCGATGAGCAGTTCTTC.

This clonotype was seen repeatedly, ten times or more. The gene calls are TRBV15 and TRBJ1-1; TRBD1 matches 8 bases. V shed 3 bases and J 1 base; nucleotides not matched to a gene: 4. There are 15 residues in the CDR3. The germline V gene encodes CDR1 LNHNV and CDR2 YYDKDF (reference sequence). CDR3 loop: CATSSTGGWNTEAFF. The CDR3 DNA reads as TGTGCCACCAGCAGTACAGGGGGATGGAACACTGAAGCTTTCTTT.

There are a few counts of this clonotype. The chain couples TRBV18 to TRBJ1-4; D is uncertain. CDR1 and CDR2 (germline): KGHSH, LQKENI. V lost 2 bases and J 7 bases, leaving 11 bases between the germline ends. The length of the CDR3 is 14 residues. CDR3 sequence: CASSPLRSFEKLFF. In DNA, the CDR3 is TGTGCCAGCTCACCATTGCGGTCCTTTGAAAAACTGTTTTTT.

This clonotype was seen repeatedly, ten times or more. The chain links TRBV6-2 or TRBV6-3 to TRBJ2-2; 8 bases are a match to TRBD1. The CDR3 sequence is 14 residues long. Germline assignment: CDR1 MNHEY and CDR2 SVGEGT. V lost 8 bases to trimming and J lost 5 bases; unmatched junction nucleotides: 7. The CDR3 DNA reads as TGTGCCAGCGGCCAGGGGGCGGGAACCGGGGAGCTGTTTTTT. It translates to CASGQGAGTGELFF.

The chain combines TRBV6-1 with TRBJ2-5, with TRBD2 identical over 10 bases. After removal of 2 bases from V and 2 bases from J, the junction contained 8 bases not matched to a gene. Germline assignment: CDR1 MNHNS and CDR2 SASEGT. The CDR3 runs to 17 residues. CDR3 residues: CASSEFKSSGGQETQYF. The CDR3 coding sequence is TGTGCCAGCAGTGAATTTAAGTCTAGCGGGGGTCAAGAGACCCAGTACTTC.

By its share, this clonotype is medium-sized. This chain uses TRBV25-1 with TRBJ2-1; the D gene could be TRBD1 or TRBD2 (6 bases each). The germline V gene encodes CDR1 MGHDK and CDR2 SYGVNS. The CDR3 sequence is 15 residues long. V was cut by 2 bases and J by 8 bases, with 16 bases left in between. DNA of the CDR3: TGTGCCAGCAGTGAAGGGGGCGCAGGGGAGGATGAGCAGTTCTTC. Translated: CASSEGGAGEDEQFF.

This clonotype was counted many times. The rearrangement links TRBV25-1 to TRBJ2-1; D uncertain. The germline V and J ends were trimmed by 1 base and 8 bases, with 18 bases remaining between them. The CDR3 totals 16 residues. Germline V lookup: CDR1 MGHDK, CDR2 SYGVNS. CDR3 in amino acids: CASSEFGTAHWDEQFF. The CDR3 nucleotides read TGTGCCAGCAGTGAATTTGGAACAGCCCATTGGGATGAGCAGTTCTTC.

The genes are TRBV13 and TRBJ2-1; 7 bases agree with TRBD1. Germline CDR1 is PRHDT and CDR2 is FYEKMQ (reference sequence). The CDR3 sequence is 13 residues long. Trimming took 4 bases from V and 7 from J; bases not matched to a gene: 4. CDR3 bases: TGTGCCAGCAGCTCCACAGGGGATAATGAGCAGTTCTTC. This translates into CASSSTGDNEQFF. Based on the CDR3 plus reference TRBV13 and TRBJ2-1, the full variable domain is AAGVIQSPRHLIKEKRETATLKCYPIPRHDTVYWYQQGPGQDPQFLISFYEKMQSDKGSIPDRFSAQQFSDYHSELNMSSLELGDSALYFCASSSTGDNEQFFGPGTRLTVL.

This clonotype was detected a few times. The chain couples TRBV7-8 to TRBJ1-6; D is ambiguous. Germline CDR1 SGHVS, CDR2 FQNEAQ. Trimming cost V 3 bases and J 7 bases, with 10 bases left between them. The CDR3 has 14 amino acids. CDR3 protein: CASSLGDLNSPLHF. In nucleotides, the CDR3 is TGTGCCAGCAGCTTGGGAGACCTAAATTCACCCCTCCACTTT.

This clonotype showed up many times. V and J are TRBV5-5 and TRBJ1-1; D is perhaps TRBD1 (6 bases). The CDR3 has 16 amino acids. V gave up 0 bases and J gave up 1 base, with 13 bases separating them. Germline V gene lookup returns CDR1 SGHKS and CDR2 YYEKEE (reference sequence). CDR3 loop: CASSLVGGSRNTEAFF. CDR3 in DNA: TGTGCCAGCAGCTTGGTGGGGGGCAGTCGGAACACTGAAGCTTTCTTT.

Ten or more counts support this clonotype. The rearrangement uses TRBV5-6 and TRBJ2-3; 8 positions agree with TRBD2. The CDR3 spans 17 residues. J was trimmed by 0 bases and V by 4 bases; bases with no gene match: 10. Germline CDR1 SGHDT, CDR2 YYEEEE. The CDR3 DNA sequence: TGTGCCAGCAGCCATACTACAGCGGGGGCCAGCACAGATACGCAGTATTTT. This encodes CASSHTTAGASTDTQYF.

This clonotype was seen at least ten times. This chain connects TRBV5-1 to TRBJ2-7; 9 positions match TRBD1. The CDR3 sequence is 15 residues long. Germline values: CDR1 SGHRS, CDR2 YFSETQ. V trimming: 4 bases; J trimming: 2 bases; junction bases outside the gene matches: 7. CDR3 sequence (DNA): TGCGCCAGCAGCCCCGGGACAGGGCACACCTACGAGCAGTACTTC. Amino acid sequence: CASSPGTGHTYEQYF.

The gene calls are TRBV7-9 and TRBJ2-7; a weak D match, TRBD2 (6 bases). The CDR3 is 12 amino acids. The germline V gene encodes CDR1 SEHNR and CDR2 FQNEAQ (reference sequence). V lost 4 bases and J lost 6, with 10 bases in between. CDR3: CASSSGTFEQYF. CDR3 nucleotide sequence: TGTGCCAGCAGCTCCGGGACTTTCGAGCAGTACTTC.

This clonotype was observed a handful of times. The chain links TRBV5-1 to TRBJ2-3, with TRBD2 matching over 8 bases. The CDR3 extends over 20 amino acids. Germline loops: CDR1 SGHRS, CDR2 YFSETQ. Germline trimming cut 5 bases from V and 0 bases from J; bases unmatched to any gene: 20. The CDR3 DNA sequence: TGCGCCAGCAGATCCCGGACTAGCCCTGTGAGAGAAACTAGCACAGATACGCAGTATTTT. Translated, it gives CASRSRTSPVRETSTDTQYF.

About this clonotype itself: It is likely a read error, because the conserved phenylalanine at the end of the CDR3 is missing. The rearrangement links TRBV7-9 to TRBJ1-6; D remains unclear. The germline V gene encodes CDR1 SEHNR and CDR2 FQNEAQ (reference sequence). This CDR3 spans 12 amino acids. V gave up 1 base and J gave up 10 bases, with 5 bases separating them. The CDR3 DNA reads TGTGCCAGCAGCTTAGGGGCATCACCCCTCCACCTT. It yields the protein CASSLGASPLHL.

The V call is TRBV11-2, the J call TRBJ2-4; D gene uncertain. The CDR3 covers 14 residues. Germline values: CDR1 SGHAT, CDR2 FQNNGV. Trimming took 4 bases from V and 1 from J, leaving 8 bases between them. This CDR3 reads CASSSSRAKNIQYF. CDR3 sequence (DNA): TGTGCCAGCAGCTCTTCCCGGGCCAAAAACATTCAGTACTTC.